This TCR beta chain was retrieved from a study of regulatory T cells in long-lasting Graves disease. Germline values: CDR1 LNHDA, CDR2 SQIVND (reference sequence). This CDR3 has 14 residues. V lost 3 bases and J lost 4; bases outside the gene matches: 4. Ten or more counts support this clonotype. The time point is: newly diagnosed GD, antithyroid drugs for less than 3 months. Researchers made the TCR library from RNA that was extracted from PBMCs. iRepertoire HTBI primers and Arm-PCR of CDR3 regions built TCR beta libraries. TCRdb independently ran MiXCR on the multiplex PCR reads; one entry per CDR3 protein. Among 510,000 or so distinct CDR3 sequences listed, more than 10% were seen once. These data were also reused for a study on T cells in Graves' hyperthyroidism and ophthalmopathy.

This specimen consisted of peripheral blood mononuclear cells (PBMCs), obtained at new diagnosis, from a patient treated with antithyroid drugs. The chain uses TRBV19 and TRBJ2-5; 8 bases are a match to TRBD2. The TCR comes from a woman aged 25 to 45 with Graves disease. In DNA, the CDR3 is TGTGCCAGTAGTATCCGCGGGAGGCGAGAGACCCAGTACTTC. Its protein product is CASSIRGRRETQYF.